This TCR beta chain was found in a study of shared clonotypes between healthy human individuals (dated by TCRdb to the early 2020s). Background on the whole study: Three men and a couple of women, aged 18 to 49 years, made up the cohort. Each donor's leukapheresis produced roughly between about 0.9 and 9.5 billion PBMCs. Different laboratories and diverse techniques were used to prepare libraries and sequence TCR repertoires, to increase sequencing depth and limit assay-specific biases. For each donor, CD4 naive and CD4 memory were each given three plates, CD8 naive was given two plates, and CD8 memory was given one plate. The study deeply sequenced blood TCR repertoires of about five healthy adults to estimate repertoire size and the extent of clonotype sharing between individuals. Overall results and qualifications from the work: Sampling was limited to blood, and TCR repertoires in tissue likely differ from TCR repertoires in blood. Based on pairwise subsampling, the degree of clonotype sharing among donors was expected to be affected by sequencing depth. The genetic and exposure-history diversity represented was limited by the small number of donors. Rarefaction of sorted-subset datasets indicated incomplete sequencing despite the large sequencing depth. Compared with non-shared clonotypes, clonotypes shared by all four sorted-subset donors had higher generation probabilities. Estimated clonotype richness was generally larger for naive than for memory subsets. Across a few donors, about 5% of naive CD4, around 3.3% of naive CD8, about 2.3% of memory CD4, and roughly 0.4% of memory CD8 clonotypes were shared.

Using the deep immunoSEQ assay, multiplex PCR amplified TCR CDR3 regions from genomic DNA. Genomic DNA extracted from each cell subset was distributed evenly over all wells of several immunoSEQ 96-well plates, and each plate served as one replicate. Each replicate PCR for sorted subsets received around 210 ng genomic DNA, equal to about 30,000 T cell genomes. The purified libraries were quantified using a Qubit 3.0 fluorometer, sized with a Bioanalyzer 2100, and then quantified again using the KAPA Library Quantification kit. Each immunoSEQ 96-well plate was sequenced on its own single-read 150-cycle Illumina NextSeq 550 flow cell. From the authors' description of their analysis: Because only junctional sequences without quality scores were contained in the immunoSEQ output, filtering matching that applied to full-length reads could not be performed. To assign V/J genes and CDR3, sequences were annotated using PyIR, a Python wrapper for IgBLAST v1.9, with IMGT germline references. Reads were filtered out if the reads had weak V/J assignments (E-value above 1e-6), no CDR3, stop codons, out-of-frame junctions, or ambiguous translated residues. A V3J clonotype was defined by an identical inferred V gene, J gene, and CDR3 amino acid sequence. Percentage overlap between repertoires was calculated by dividing the number of shared unique clonotypes by the size of the smaller repertoire. Richness of each repertoire was evaluated using RTK rarefaction, the Chao1 estimator, and Recon v2.1 estimates of unobserved clonotypes. OLGA was used to compute generation probabilities for all TCRbeta clonotypes that the gDNA method yielded from a handful of donors. This immuneACCESS table, as held by TCRdb, lists in-frame sequences with V and J called but not all clones. Of the missing ones, under half trace to an unresolved V gene in checked studies; the others have no known cause. That table furnishes V, J and clone size, whereas the DNA furnished D and trimming. This sample has about 2 million clones in its table, and about 95% of those were observed once. The top ten clones comprise 1.2% of the sample.

CD8 naive samples consisted of CD45RO-negative cells that were positively selected for CCR7, yielding a CD45RA+CCR7+ population without TemRA cells. The donors were healthy, HIV-negative adults with no recently reported acute infections or vaccinations. Every donor was a Caucasian adult residing in Nashville, Tennessee, USA. Blood was collected by leukapheresis, and PBMCs were isolated by Ficoll-Histopaque density gradient centrifugation and then cryopreserved in liquid nitrogen vapor phase. Analytical flow cytometry was used to check the purity and quantity of each magnetically sorted T cell population. From each sorted fraction, genomic DNA was isolated and quantified by UV absorbance on a Nanodrop 2000c. As concerns this clone: Its antigen is not yet known. Nothing much larger sits one base from this clone, and base qualities are not available. Other DNA sequences in this sample translate to the same CDR3.

The CDR3 contains 14 residues, cysteine and phenylalanine counted. Kept here is only the CDR3 DNA, which spans 42 bases and is read in frame from base 1. Trimming accounts for 0 bases at V and 3 bases at J, while the number of junction bases matched to no gene is 2. Per the germline V gene, SGHAT is the CDR1 and FQNNGV is the CDR2. Sequenced: naive CD8+ T cells sorted from blood. Interpreted using the paper, the cell subset or site label stands for: CD45RA+CCR7+. Recombination joined TRBV11-2 with TRBJ2-7, with 7 bases matching TRBD1. The source of this sequence is a young man in good health. The CDR3 region has the sequence CASSLDRGYYEQYF. The DNA sequence follows: TGTGCCAGCAGCTTAGACAGGGGGTACTACGAGCAGTACTTC.